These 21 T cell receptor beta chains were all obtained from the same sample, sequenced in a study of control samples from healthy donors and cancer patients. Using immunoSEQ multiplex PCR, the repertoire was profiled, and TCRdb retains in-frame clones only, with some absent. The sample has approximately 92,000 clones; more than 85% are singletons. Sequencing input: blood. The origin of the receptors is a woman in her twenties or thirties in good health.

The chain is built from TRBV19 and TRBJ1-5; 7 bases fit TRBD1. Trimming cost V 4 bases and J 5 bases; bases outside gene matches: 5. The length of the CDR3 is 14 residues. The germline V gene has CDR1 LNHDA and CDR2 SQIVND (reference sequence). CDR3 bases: TGTGCCAGTAGTACCGGACAGGTTCATCAGCCCCAGCATTTT. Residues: CASSTGQVHQPQHF.

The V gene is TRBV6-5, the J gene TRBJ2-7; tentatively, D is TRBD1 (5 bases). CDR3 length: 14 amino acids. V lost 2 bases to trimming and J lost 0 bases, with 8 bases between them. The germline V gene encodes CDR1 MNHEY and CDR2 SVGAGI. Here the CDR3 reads CASSYVDTSYEQYF. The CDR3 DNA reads TGTGCCAGCAGTTACGTGGACACCTCCTACGAGCAGTACTTC.

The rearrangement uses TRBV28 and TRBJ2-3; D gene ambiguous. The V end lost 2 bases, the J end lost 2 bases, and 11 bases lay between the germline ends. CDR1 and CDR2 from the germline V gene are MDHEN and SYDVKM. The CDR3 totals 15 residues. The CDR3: CASSLPSSLTDTQYF. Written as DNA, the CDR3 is TGTGCCAGCAGTTTACCTAGTTCCCTCACAGATACGCAGTATTTT.

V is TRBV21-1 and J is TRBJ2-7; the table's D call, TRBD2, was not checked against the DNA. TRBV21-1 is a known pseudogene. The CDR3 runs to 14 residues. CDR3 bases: TGTGCCAGCAGCAGGGGGGTACGGTCCTACGAGCAGTACTTC. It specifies CASSRGVRSYEQYF.

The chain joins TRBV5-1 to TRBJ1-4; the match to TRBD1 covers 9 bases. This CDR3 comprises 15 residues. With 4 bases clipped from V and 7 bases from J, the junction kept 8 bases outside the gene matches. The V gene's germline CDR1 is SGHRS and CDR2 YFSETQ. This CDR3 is CASSTAGTGSEKLFF. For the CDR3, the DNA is TGCGCCAGCAGCACCGCCGGGACAGGGTCTGAAAAACTGTTTTTT.

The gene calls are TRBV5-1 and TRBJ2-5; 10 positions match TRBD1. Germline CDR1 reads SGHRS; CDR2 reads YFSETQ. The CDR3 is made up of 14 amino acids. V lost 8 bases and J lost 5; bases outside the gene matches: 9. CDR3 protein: CASNDRGRRETQYF. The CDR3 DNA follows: TGCGCCAGTAACGACAGGGGGCGCAGGGAGACCCAGTACTTC.

CDR3 protein: CASTWYPGSLEQYF. The CDR3, as DNA: TGTGCCAGCACCTGGTACCCTGGGTCGCTTGAGCAGTACTTC. This chain links TRBV2 with TRBJ2-7; D not resolved. Trimming removed 7 bases from V and 7 bases from J, with 20 bases in between. In germline, CDR1 is SNHLY, CDR2 FYNNEI. The CDR3 is made up of 14 amino acids.

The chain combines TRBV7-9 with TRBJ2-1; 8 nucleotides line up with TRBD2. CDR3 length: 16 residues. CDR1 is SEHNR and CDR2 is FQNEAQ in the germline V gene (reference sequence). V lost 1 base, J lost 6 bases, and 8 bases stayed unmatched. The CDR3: CASSLVGLETLNEQFF. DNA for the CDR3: TGTGCCAGCAGCTTAGTGGGACTAGAGACCCTCAATGAGCAGTTCTTC. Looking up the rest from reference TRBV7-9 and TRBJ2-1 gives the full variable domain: DTGVSQNPRHKITKRGQNVTFRCDPISEHNRLYWYRQTLGQGPEFLTYFQNEAQLEKSRLLSDRFSAERPKGSFSTLEIQRTEQGDSAMYLCASSLVGLETLNEQFFGPGTRLTVL.

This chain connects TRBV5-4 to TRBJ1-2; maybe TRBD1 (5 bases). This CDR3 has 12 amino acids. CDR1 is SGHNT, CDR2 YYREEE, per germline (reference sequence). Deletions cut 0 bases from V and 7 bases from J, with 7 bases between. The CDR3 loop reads CASSLDGGGYTF. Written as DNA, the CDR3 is TGTGCCAGCAGCTTGGATGGGGGTGGCTACACCTTC.

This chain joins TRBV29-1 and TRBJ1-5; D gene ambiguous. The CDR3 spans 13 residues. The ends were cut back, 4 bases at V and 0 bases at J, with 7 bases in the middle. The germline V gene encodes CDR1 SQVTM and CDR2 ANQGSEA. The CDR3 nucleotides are TGCAGCGTTGCTACGGATAGCAATCAGCCCCAGCATTTT. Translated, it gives CSVATDSNQPQHF.

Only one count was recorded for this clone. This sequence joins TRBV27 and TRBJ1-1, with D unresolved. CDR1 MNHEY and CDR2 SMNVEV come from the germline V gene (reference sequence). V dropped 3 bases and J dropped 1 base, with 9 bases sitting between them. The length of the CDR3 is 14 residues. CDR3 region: CASSFNRANTEAFF. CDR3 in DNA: TGTGCCAGCAGTTTTAACAGAGCGAACACTGAAGCTTTCTTT.

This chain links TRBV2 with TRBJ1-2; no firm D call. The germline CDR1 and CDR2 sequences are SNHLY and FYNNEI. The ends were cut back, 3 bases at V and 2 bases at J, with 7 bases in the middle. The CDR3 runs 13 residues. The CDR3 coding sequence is TGTGCCAGCAGTGAGGGCTCGAACTATGGCTACACCTTC. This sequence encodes CASSEGSNYGYTF.

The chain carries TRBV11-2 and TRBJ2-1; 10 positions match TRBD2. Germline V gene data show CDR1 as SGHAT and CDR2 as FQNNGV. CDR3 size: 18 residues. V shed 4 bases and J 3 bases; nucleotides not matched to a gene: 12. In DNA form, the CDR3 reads TGTGCCAGCAGCTCACTGGAGGGAGCGGGGGGGCTCTACAATGAGCAGTTCTTC. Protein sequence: CASSSLEGAGGLYNEQFF. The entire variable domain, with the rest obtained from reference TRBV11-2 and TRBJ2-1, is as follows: EAGVAQSPRYKIIEKRQSVAFWCNPISGHATLYWYQQILGQGPKLLIQFQNNGVVDDSQLPKDRFSAERLKGVDSTLKIQPAKLEDSAVYLCASSSLEGAGGLYNEQFFGPGTRLTVL.

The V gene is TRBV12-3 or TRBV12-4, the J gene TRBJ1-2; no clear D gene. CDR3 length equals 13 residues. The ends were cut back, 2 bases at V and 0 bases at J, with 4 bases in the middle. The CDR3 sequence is CASSLKANYGYTF. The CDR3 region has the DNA TGTGCCAGCAGTTTAAAAGCTAACTATGGCTACACCTTC.

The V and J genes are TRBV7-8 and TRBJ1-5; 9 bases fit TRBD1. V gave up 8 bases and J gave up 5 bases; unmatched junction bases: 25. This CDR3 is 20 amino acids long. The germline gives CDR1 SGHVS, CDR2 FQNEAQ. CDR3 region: CASGPNRVGQGRRLHQPQHF. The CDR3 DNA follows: TGTGCCAGCGGTCCTAATCGGGTTGGACAGGGGAGGCGGTTACATCAGCCCCAGCATTTT.

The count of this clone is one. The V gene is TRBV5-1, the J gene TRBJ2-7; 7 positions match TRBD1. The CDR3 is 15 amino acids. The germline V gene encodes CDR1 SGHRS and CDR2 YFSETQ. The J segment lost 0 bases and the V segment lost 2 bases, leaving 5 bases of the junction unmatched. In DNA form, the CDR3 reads TGCGCCAGCAGCTTTGGGACAGTTGACTCCTACGAGCAGTACTTC. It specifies CASSFGTVDSYEQYF.

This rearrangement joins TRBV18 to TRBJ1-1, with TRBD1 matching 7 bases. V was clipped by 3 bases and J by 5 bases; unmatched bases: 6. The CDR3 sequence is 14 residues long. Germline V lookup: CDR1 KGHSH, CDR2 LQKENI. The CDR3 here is CASSPAGGETEAFF. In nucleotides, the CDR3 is TGTGCCAGCTCACCGGCAGGGGGAGAAACTGAAGCTTTCTTT. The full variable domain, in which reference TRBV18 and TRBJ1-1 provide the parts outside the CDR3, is NAGVMQNPRHLVRRRGQEARLRCSPMKGHSHVYWYRQLPEEGLKFMVYLQKENIIDESGMPKERFSAEFPKEGPSILRIQQVVRGDSAAYFCASSPAGGETEAFFGQGTRLTVV.

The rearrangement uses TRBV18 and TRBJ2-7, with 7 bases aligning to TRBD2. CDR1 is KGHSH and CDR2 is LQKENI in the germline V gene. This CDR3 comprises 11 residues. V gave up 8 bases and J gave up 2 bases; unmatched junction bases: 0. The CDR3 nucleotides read TGTGCCAGCCGGGGGGCCTACGAGCAGTACTTC. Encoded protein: CASRGAYEQYF.

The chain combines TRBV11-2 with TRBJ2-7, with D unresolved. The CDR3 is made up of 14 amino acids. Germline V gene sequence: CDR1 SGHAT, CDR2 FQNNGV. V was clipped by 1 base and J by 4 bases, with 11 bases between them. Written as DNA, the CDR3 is TGTGCCAGCAGCTTAGGTTCAGGAGATTACGAGCAGTACTTC. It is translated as CASSLGSGDYEQYF.

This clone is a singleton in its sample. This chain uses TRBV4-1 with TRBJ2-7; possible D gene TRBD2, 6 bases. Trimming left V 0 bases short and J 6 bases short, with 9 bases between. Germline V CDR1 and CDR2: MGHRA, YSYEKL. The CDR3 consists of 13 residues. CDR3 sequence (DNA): TGCGCCAGCAGCCAAGATGGAGGGGCCGAGCAGTACTTC. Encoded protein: CASSQDGGAEQYF.

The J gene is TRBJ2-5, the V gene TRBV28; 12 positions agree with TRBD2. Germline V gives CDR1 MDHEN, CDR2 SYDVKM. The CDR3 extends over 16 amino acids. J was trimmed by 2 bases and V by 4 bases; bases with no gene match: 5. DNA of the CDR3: TGTGCCAGCAGTTCCCGGACTAGCGGGGCACAAGAGACCCAGTACTTC. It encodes CASSSRTSGAQETQYF. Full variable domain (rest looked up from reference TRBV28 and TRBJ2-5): DVKVTQSSRYLVKRTGEKVFLECVQDMDHENMFWYRQDPGLGLRLIYFSYDVKMKEKGDIPEGYSVSREKKERFSLILESASTNQTSMYLCASSSRTSGAQETQYFGPGTRLLVL.